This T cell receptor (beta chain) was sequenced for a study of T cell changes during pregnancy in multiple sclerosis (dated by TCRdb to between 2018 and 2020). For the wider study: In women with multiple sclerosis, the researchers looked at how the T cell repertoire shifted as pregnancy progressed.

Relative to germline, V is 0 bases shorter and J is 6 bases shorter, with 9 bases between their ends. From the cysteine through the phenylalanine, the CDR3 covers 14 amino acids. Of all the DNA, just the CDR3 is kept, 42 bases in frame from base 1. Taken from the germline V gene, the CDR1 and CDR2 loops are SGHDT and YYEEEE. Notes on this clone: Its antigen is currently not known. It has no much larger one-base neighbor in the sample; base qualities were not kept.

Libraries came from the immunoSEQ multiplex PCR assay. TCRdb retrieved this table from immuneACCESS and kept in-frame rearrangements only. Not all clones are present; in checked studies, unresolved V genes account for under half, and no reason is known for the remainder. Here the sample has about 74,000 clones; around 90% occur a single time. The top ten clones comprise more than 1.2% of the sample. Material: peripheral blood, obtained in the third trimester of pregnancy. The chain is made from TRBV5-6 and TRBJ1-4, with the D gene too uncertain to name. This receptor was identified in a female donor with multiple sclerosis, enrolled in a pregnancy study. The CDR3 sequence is CASSLGLTDEKLFF. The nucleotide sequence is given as TGTGCCAGCAGCTTGGGTTTAACGGATGAAAAACTGTTTTTT.